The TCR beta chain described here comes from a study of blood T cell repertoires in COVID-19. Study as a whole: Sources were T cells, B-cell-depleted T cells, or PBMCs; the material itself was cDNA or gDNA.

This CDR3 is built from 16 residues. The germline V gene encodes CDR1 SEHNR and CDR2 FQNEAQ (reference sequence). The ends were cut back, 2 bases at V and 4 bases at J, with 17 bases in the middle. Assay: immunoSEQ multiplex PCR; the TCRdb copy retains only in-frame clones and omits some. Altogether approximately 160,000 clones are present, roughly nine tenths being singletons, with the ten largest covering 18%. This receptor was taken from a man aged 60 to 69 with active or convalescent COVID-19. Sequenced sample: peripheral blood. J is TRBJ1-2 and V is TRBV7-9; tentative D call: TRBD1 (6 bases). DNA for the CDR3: TGTGCCAGCAGCTTATCGCGGGGGGCGCAGGGCTATGGCTACACCTTC. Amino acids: CASSLSRGAQGYGYTF.